The 9 T cell receptor beta chains below were found in one sample sequenced in a study of cytomegalovirus exposure and HLA in healthy donors. The repertoire was sequenced with immunoSEQ multiplex PCR; TCRdb's copy has only in-frame clones and lacks some. The table records about 360,000 clones, just over 85% of them present only once. The sequenced sample was PBMCs. The receptors come from a woman between 18 and 30 years old in good health and CMV-seronegative.

The chain carries TRBV11-3 and TRBJ2-1; D may be TRBD2 (6 bases). Trimming took off 0 bases at V and 4 bases at J, with 13 bases between the two ends. This CDR3 comprises 16 residues. The germline CDR1 and CDR2 sequences are SGHNT and YENEEA. The CDR3 DNA sequence: TGTGCCAGCAGCTTAGATTTCAAGGGGAGGTACAATGAGCAGTTCTTC. This encodes CASSLDFKGRYNEQFF.

This rearrangement joins TRBV28 to TRBJ1-1, with TRBD1 matching 9 bases. Germline assignment: CDR1 MDHEN and CDR2 SYDVKM. With V trimmed by 5 bases and J by 4 bases, 5 bases remained unmatched. The CDR3 totals 14 residues. The CDR3 DNA is TGTGCCAGCAGTCGCCCGGGACAGGGCACTGAAGCTTTCTTT. It translates to CASSRPGQGTEAFF.

This clone has more than one count but fewer than ten. V usage is TRBV30 and J usage is TRBJ1-5; perhaps TRBD1 as D (5 bases). Germline V gene lookup returns CDR1 GTSNPN and CDR2 SVGIG (reference sequence). This CDR3 is 13 amino acids long. Between the trimmed V and J ends, which lost 1 base and 5 bases, there was a span of 9 bases. The CDR3 region is CAWSEGRYQPQHF. The CDR3 DNA reads as TGTGCCTGGAGTGAGGGGAGGTATCAGCCCCAGCATTTT.

The V call is TRBV25-1, the J call TRBJ2-1; 7 bases line up with TRBD1. The germline V gene encodes CDR1 MGHDK and CDR2 SYGVNS. The V segment lost 8 bases and the J segment 6 bases; nucleotides outside the gene matches: 7. The CDR3 length is 13 residues. CDR3 in DNA: TGTGCCAGCGGCACAGGGGCGGCCAATGAGCAGTTCTTC. It yields the protein CASGTGAANEQFF.

The V call is TRBV9, the J call TRBJ2-1, with TRBD2 as a possible D gene (5 bases). V was trimmed by 2 bases and J by 8 bases, leaving 8 bases between them. There are 12 residues in the CDR3. Germline CDR1 reads SGDLS; CDR2 reads YYNGEE. The CDR3 loop is CASSVGIDEQFF. The DNA of the CDR3 is TGTGCCAGCAGCGTCGGGATCGATGAGCAGTTCTTC.

This rearrangement joins TRBV5-4 to TRBJ2-1; TRBD1 agrees at 7 bases. The CDR3 is 14 amino acids. J was trimmed by 5 bases and V by 5 bases; bases with no gene match: 7. Per germline, CDR1 SGHNT and CDR2 YYREEE (reference sequence). In DNA, the CDR3 is TGTGCCAGCAGAGGACAGGTACGGGACAATGAGCAGTTCTTC. Encoded protein: CASRGQVRDNEQFF.

The gene calls are TRBV4-1 and TRBJ1-2, with 8 nucleotides matching TRBD1. The V gene end was trimmed by 3 bases and the J gene end by 5 bases; junction bases not matched to a gene: 17. The CDR3 runs to 18 residues. Germline V gene data show CDR1 as MGHRA and CDR2 as YSYEKL. Here the CDR3 DNA reads TGCGCCAGCAGCCATCTATTAAACCGACAGGGGCCCCAATATGGCTACACCTTC. Protein: CASSHLLNRQGPQYGYTF.

The V gene is TRBV28, the J gene TRBJ1-1, with D uncertain. Germline V CDR1 and CDR2: MDHEN, SYDVKM. The V gene lost 3 bases and the J gene lost 0 bases, with 5 bases spanning the gap. This CDR3 contains 13 residues. The CDR3: CASSFILNTEAFF. CDR3 nucleotide sequence: TGTGCCAGCAGTTTTATCCTGAACACTGAAGCTTTCTTT.

CDR3 coding DNA: TGCGCCAGCAGCCCAGTCGCGGGAGTAAAGGATACGCAGTATTTT. It translates to CASSPVAGVKDTQYF. J is TRBJ2-3 and V is TRBV5-1, with 7 nucleotides matching TRBD2. CDR1 and CDR2 from the germline V gene are SGHRS and YFSETQ. The CDR3 length is 15 residues. J was trimmed by 6 bases and V by 4 bases; bases with no gene match: 11.